A single T cell receptor (beta chain) is shown here with its context. Its cognate antigen is unknown. This entry is derived from a study of response to subunit inactivated influenza vaccine. Study results and caveats: Each seasonal flu vaccination may recruit only limited new T cells, authors suggested.

TCRdb re-called the RT-PCR reads with MiXCR, one entry per CDR3 protein. Among a few hundred thousand distinct CDR3 sequences listed, 21% were seen once. CDR1 is MNHEY and CDR2 is SVGAGI in the germline V gene. The CDR3 loop spans 16 amino acids. V lost 1 base and J lost 2; bases outside the gene matches: 6. This TCR was sampled from a man aged 45-69 years who received an inactivated influenza vaccine. The chain employs TRBV6-5 and TRBJ2-7, with 9 bases fitting TRBD1. The sample consisted of PBMCs from blood, taken about 20 months after vaccination. CDR3 in DNA: TGTGCCAGCAGTTACTTCGCGGGACAGGGCCCCTACGAGCAGTACTTC. As protein: CASSYFAGQGPYEQYF.